One and the same sample provided the 7 T cell receptor beta chains below, sequenced in a study of identical twins (TCRdb year 2016). Preparation of the library involved 5' RACE. This sample was sequenced with an Illumina HiSeq 2000. The public reads were run again by TCRdb, first through fastp at Q25 and then through MiXCR, and only productive beta chains were kept. Rows matching on CDR3 protein sequence are summarized as one entry with the most common DNA and genes. For this sample there are about 1.7 million distinct CDR3 sequences; more than 30% appear just once. Clones ranked in the top ten supply under 0.35% of the sample. Sequenced: cord blood. The receptors stem from a newborn girl in good health.

V usage is TRBV4-1 and J usage is TRBJ1-4, with 7 bases lining up with TRBD1. The CDR3 totals 15 residues. V dropped 4 bases and J dropped 4; count of bases not matched to a gene: 6. Germline V gene lookup returns CDR1 MGHRA and CDR2 YSYEKL. The CDR3 bases are TGCGCCAGCAGCCGCCAGGGGGGGGATAATGAAAAACTGTTTTTT. Translating it yields CASSRQGGDNEKLFF.

This clonotype was recorded a few times. This chain links TRBV5-5 with TRBJ2-7, with D maybe TRBD1 (6 bases). This CDR3 has 15 residues. Trimming pared 0 bases from V and 0 bases from J, leaving 10 bases between. Germline V gene sequence: CDR1 SGHKS, CDR2 YYEKEE (reference sequence). The CDR3 is CASSLGGLYSYEQYF. In DNA, the CDR3 is TGTGCCAGCAGCTTGGGGGGGCTCTACTCCTACGAGCAGTACTTC.

This clonotype was counted between two and nine times. This chain uses TRBV20-1 with TRBJ2-7; a weak D match, TRBD2 (5 bases). Looked up from germline, CDR1 is DFQATT and CDR2 is SNEGSKA (reference sequence). V was clipped by 6 bases and J by 2 bases, with 23 bases between them. The CDR3 contains 16 residues. The CDR3 loop is CSAPTTNFGFPYEQYF. The DNA for the CDR3 is TGCAGTGCGCCGACTACTAATTTCGGATTCCCCTACGAGCAGTACTTC.

The genes are TRBV5-1 and TRBJ2-2, with 11 nucleotides matching TRBD2. Per the germline V gene, CDR1 is SGHRS and CDR2 is YFSETQ. The trim removed 5 bases at V and 1 base at J, leaving 7 bases unmatched. The CDR3 covers 17 residues. CDR3 sequence (DNA): TGCGCCAGCAGACAAAGGACTAGCGGGTTGAACACCGGGGAGCTGTTTTTT. It codes for CASRQRTSGLNTGELFF.

This clonotype has a handful of counts. The gene calls are TRBV2 and TRBJ2-7; 8 nucleotides agree with TRBD2. V lost 3 bases and J lost 4; bases outside the gene matches: 8. Per germline, CDR1 SNHLY and CDR2 FYNNEI. The CDR3 has 15 amino acids. The CDR3 protein is CASSEASGSRYEQYF. The CDR3 region has the DNA TGTGCCAGCAGTGAGGCCAGCGGGAGTAGGTACGAGCAGTACTTC.

This chain joins TRBV12-3 or TRBV12-4 and TRBJ1-1, with a weak D call TRBD1 (6 bases). Trimming cost V 6 bases and J 0 bases, with 14 bases left between them. This CDR3 is built from 15 residues. Written as DNA, the CDR3 is TGTGCCAGCAGCCCGACAGGAAGAATGAACACTGAAGCTTTCTTT. This encodes CASSPTGRMNTEAFF.

This clonotype has at least ten counts. The chain is built from TRBV10-3 and TRBJ1-2; the D gene is possibly TRBD1 (6 bases). From germline, CDR1 is ENHRY and CDR2 SYGVKD. This CDR3 contains 15 residues. V was clipped by 1 base and J by 5 bases, with 14 bases between them. CDR3 loop: CAISELAGTMYGYTF. In DNA form, the CDR3 reads TGTGCCATCAGTGAGTTGGCTGGGACAATGTATGGCTACACCTTC.